The rows below give T cell receptor beta chains drawn from one sample of a study of T-cell reconstitution after alpha-beta-depleted transplantation in children. TCRdb reprocessed the PCR reads with MiXCR, giving one entry per CDR3 protein. This table holds 95,000 to 120,000 distinct CDR3 sequences, 5.5% to 7% found once. The sample here was PBMCs, mostly from graft donor cells, taken 360 days after TCRalphabeta/CD19-depleted stem cell transplant. The receptors come from a male patient between 2 and 9 years old who had a stem cell transplant for acute lymphoblastic leukemia, so the T cells may come from the graft donor. Each CDR3 is given with its conserved first and last residue. The D gene is left open where the match is weak. Some rows mark clone size as missing; the rest say once, few, many or name a class of expanded clone.

TRBV5-5	TRBJ2-3	TRBD1	many	CASSSWDRATDTQYF	TGTGCCAGCAGCTCCTGGGACAGGGCGACAGATACGCAGTATTTT
TRBV10-3	TRBJ1-5	NA	NA	CAISESLGATQPQHF	TGTGCCATCAGTGAGTCCCTAGGGGCGACGCAGCCCCAGCATTTT
TRBV28	TRBJ2-1	NA	many	CASSFTHNEQFF	TGTGCCAGCAGTTTTACACACAATGAGCAGTTCTTC
TRBV7-8	TRBJ1-1	NA	many	CASSLARTGITEAFF	TGTGCCAGCAGCTTAGCGAGAACAGGAATCACTGAAGCTTTCTTT
TRBV6-1	TRBJ2-5	TRBD1	many	CASREDRTAKTQYF	TGTGCCAGCAGGGAGGACAGGACGGCAAAGACCCAGTACTTC
TRBV20-1	TRBJ1-2	NA	few	CSARDGPGYTF	TGCAGTGCTAGAGATGGACCGGGTTACACCTTC
TRBV10-3	TRBJ1-2	NA	many	CAILTGFYGYTF	TGTGCCATCCTTACAGGGTTCTATGGCTACACCTTC
TRBV10-3	TRBJ1-1	NA	few	CAISGATGLNTEAFF	TGTGCCATCAGTGGGGCAACAGGGTTGAACACTGAAGCTTTCTTT
TRBV20-1	TRBJ2-4	NA	few	CSARDYRTPQNIQYF	TGCAGTGCTAGAGATTACAGGACTCCCCAAAACATTCAGTACTTC
TRBV3-1	TRBJ2-7	NA	NA	CASTCRGSSYEQYF	TGTGCCAGCACCTGCCGGGGCAGCTCCTACGAGCAGTACTTC
TRBV28	TRBJ1-4	NA	NA	CASSLYSGEFEKLFF	TGTGCCAGCAGTTTATACTCGGGAGAGTTTGAAAAACTGTTTTTT
TRBV12-3/TRBV12-4	TRBJ1-5	NA	many	CASTFTNQPQHF	TGTGCCAGCACCTTTACTAATCAGCCCCAGCATTTT
TRBV29-1	TRBJ2-1	TRBD2	NA	CSVALAGGPEEQFF	TGCAGCGTAGCGCTAGCGGGAGGGCCGGAAGAGCAGTTCTTC
TRBV20-1	TRBJ2-7	NA	many	CSARDLRGPYEQYF	TGCAGTGCTAGAGATCTGCGGGGCCCCTACGAGCAGTACTTC
TRBV29-1	TRBJ1-2	NA	many	CSVEFNSLHGYTF	TGCAGCGTTGAATTCAACAGTCTCCATGGCTACACCTTC
TRBV20-1	TRBJ2-1	NA	many	CSAARRDNEQFF	TGCAGTGCTGCCCGTAGGGACAATGAGCAGTTCTTC
TRBV21-1	TRBJ2-7	NA	NA	CASSKGLAGALPYYEQYF	TGTGCCAGCAGCAAGGGACTAGCGGGAGCGTTGCCATATTACGAGCAGTACTTC
TRBV20-1	TRBJ2-1	TRBD1	many	CSAKGTGAYNEQFF	TGCAGTGCTAAGGGGACAGGGGCGTACAATGAGCAGTTCTTC
TRBV6-5	TRBJ2-1	TRBD2	many	CARWTSDHEQFF	TGTGCCAGGTGGACTAGCGATCATGAGCAGTTCTTC
TRBV10-3	TRBJ2-7	TRBD1	many	CAIRGQVSYEQYF	TGTGCCATCAGGGGACAGGTATCCTACGAGCAGTACTTC
TRBV6-1	TRBJ2-2	NA	many	CASSEKPAVDTGELFF	TGTGCCAGCAGTGAAAAGCCAGCCGTTGATACCGGGGAGCTGTTTTTT
TRBV10-3	TRBJ2-3	TRBD1	many	CAISEQSLDREPDTQYF	TGTGCCATCAGTGAGCAAAGCTTGGACAGGGAGCCGGATACGCAGTATTTT
TRBV4-2	TRBJ1-1	NA	many	CASSPLGQKNTEAFF	TGTGCCAGCAGCCCCCTGGGGCAAAAGAACACTGAAGCTTTCTTT
TRBV7-9	TRBJ2-1	NA	many	CASSSGYNEQFF	TGCGCCAGCAGCTCGGGTTATAATGAGCAGTTCTTC
TRBV20-1	TRBJ1-2	NA	few	CSSRHYYGYTF	TGCAGTTCGAGGCATTACTATGGCTACACCTTC
TRBV20-1	TRBJ1-6	NA	NA	CSARDWGDSYNSPLHF	TGCAGTGCTAGAGATTGGGGGGATTCCTATAATTCACCCCTCCACTTT
TRBV28	TRBJ1-4	NA	NA	CASRTTDGPNEKLFF	TGTGCCAGCAGGACCACGGACGGACCTAATGAAAAACTGTTTTTT
TRBV5-1	TRBJ2-1	TRBD2	few	CASSLGREGRDEQFF	TGCGCCAGCAGCTTGGGGCGGGAGGGCCGGGATGAGCAGTTCTTC
TRBV4-3	TRBJ1-1	TRBD1	few	CASSPRPPDRAEAFF	TGCGCCAGCAGCCCCCGCCCCCCGGACAGGGCTGAAGCTTTCTTT
TRBV5-6	TRBJ2-2	TRBD1	many	CAGGEQGADTGELFF	TGTGCCGGAGGGGAACAGGGGGCGGACACCGGGGAGCTGTTTTTT
TRBV25-1	TRBJ2-7	NA	NA	CASSELWLDAYEQYF	TGTGCCAGCAGTGAACTGTGGTTAGATGCCTACGAGCAGTACTTC
TRBV7-9	TRBJ2-1	NA	few	CASSPSSGTPYNEQFF	TGTGCCAGCAGCCCCAGCAGCGGCACGCCATACAATGAGCAGTTCTTC
TRBV27	TRBJ1-1	NA	many	CASSFKAGPNTEAFF	TGTGCCAGCAGTTTCAAGGCCGGGCCCAACACTGAAGCTTTCTTT
TRBV13	TRBJ2-7	TRBD1	many	CASSLGGRGYEQYF	TGTGCCAGCAGCTTAGGGGGCAGGGGGTACGAGCAGTACTTC
TRBV12-3/TRBV12-4	TRBJ2-5	NA	NA	CASSLRARQETQYF	TGTGCCAGCAGTTTAAGGGCTAGACAAGAGACCCAGTACTTC
TRBV9	TRBJ2-2	TRBD2	many	CASSVGPGLAGAHTGELFF	TGTGCCAGCAGCGTAGGCCCCGGGCTAGCGGGGGCCCACACCGGGGAGCTGTTTTTT
TRBV7-9	TRBJ2-5	NA	many	CASSLDLAPGETQYF	TGTGCCAGCAGCTTAGACTTGGCGCCGGGAGAGACCCAGTACTTC
TRBV18	TRBJ2-7	NA	NA	CASSPPFPGPYEQYF	TGTGCCAGCTCACCACCTTTCCCCGGGCCCTACGAGCAGTACTTC
TRBV6-1	TRBJ2-3	TRBD1	many	CASSFRGRWTDTQYF	TGTGCCAGCAGCTTTAGGGGGCGGTGGACAGATACGCAGTATTTT
TRBV9	TRBJ2-1	TRBD2	many	CASSINEVAGAGEQFF	TGTGCCAGCAGCATAAACGAGGTAGCGGGAGCTGGTGAGCAGTTCTTC
TRBV14	TRBJ2-7	NA	many	CASSPHPRPKGEREQYF	TGTGCCAGCAGCCCCCACCCCAGGCCGAAGGGGGAAAGGGAGCAGTACTTC
TRBV2	TRBJ2-1	TRBD1	few	CAPRGDSSYSYNEQFF	TGTGCCCCAAGAGGGGACAGTTCCTACTCCTACAATGAGCAGTTCTTC
TRBV12-5	TRBJ2-5	NA	NA	CASAASRQGVQYF	TGTGCTAGTGCCGCCTCCCGGCAGGGCGTCCAGTACTTC
TRBV29-1	TRBJ2-4	NA	few	CSVEAPRGLKNIQYF	TGCAGCGTTGAAGCGCCGAGAGGGTTAAAAAACATTCAGTACTTC
TRBV5-1	TRBJ2-7	NA	few	CASSLGTNYEQYF	TGCGCCAGCAGCTTGGGGACTAACTACGAGCAGTACTTC
TRBV28	TRBJ2-5	NA	few	CASSFGSLGGGETQYF	TGTGCCAGCAGTTTTGGGTCTTTGGGGGGTGGAGAGACCCAGTACTTC
TRBV6-2/TRBV6-3	TRBJ2-2	NA	many	CASNFHQGLGELFF	TGTGCCAGCAATTTTCATCAGGGATTAGGGGAGCTGTTTTTT
TRBV7-2	TRBJ1-1	NA	many	CASSPYTEAFF	TGTGCCAGCAGCCCTTACACTGAAGCTTTCTTT
TRBV4-3	TRBJ2-7	TRBD1	NA	CASSQGGTGPYEQYF	TGCGCCAGCAGCCAAGGTGGGACAGGGCCCTACGAGCAGTACTTC
TRBV20-1	TRBJ2-7	TRBD1	NA	CSAPPTDRGGYEQYF	TGCAGTGCTCCACCTACCGACAGGGGCGGCTACGAGCAGTACTTC
TRBV7-8	TRBJ2-5	NA	few	CASALERQETQYF	TGTGCCAGCGCCCTGGAGCGCCAGGAGACCCAGTACTTC
TRBV11-2	TRBJ2-2	TRBD2	many	CASSWTRNTGELFF	TGTGCCAGCAGTTGGACTAGGAACACCGGGGAGCTGTTTTTT
TRBV27	TRBJ2-2	NA	NA	CASSSLRATGELFF	TGTGCCAGCAGTTCCCTAAGGGCCACCGGGGAGCTGTTTTTT
TRBV7-9	TRBJ2-2	NA	many	CASSLPPGPNTGELFF	TGTGCCAGCAGCCTACCTCCGGGCCCTAACACCGGGGAGCTGTTTTTT
TRBV7-9	TRBJ2-7	NA	few	CASRRGLHEQYF	TGTGCCAGCCGTCGGGGCCTCCACGAGCAGTACTTC
TRBV7-9	TRBJ2-2	NA	few	CASSGYRDNTGELFF	TGTGCCAGCAGCGGGTACAGGGATAACACCGGGGAGCTGTTTTTT
TRBV29-1	TRBJ2-7	NA	many	CSVTDSSSYEQYF	TGCAGCGTTACGGACTCCAGCTCCTACGAGCAGTACTTC
TRBV5-1	TRBJ2-2	NA	many	CASSLEAAPGELFF	TGCGCCAGCAGCTTGGAGGCGGCACCCGGGGAGCTGTTTTTT
TRBV7-2	TRBJ2-7	NA	NA	CASSLAQGLSYEQYF	TGTGCCAGCAGCTTAGCGCAGGGACTTTCCTACGAGCAGTACTTC